Below, 16 T cell receptor beta chains from the same sample are listed, as sequenced in a study of post-analysis software for immune sequencing data. Notes on the study in general: TRBV5-6, TRBV5-1 and TRBV20-1 were among four or five TRBV segments more frequent in patients than controls.

Every TCR beta cDNA library bore unique molecular identifiers. TCRdb reprocessed the PCR reads via MiXCR and lists one record per CDR3 protein. Here the sample spans approximately 730,000 distinct CDR3 sequences, just under 30% being singletons. Their recognized antigens are unknown. The sequenced material came from blood. Source of these receptors: a girl between 5 and 17 years old with multiple sclerosis.

This clonotype was seen a handful of times. J is TRBJ2-6 and V is TRBV6-5, with D perhaps being TRBD1 or TRBD2 (6 bases each). CDR3 size: 14 residues. Trimming stripped 6 bases from V and 2 bases from J, with 8 bases between. Germline assignment: CDR1 MNHEY and CDR2 SVGAGI. CDR3: CASREGAGANVLTF. The CDR3 nucleotides read TGTGCCAGCAGGGAGGGGGCTGGGGCCAACGTCCTGACTTTC.

The chain links TRBV10-3 to TRBJ2-4; no firm D call. V lost 3 bases to trimming and J lost 8 bases, with 11 bases between them. The length of the CDR3 is 13 residues. The germline CDR1 and CDR2 sequences are ENHRY and SYGVKD. CDR3 nucleotide sequence: TGTGCCATCAGTGAAGCTAGAATTGACATTCAGTACTTC. Translated, it gives CAISEARIDIQYF.

This clonotype was seen at least ten times. J is TRBJ2-7 and V is TRBV20-1; 10 bases fit TRBD2. Germline CDR1 reads DFQATT; CDR2 reads SNEGSKA (reference sequence). The CDR3 contains 16 residues. V shed 3 bases and J 2 bases; nucleotides not matched to a gene: 10. The CDR3: CSASELLAGAAYEQYF. The CDR3, as DNA: TGCAGTGCTAGTGAATTGCTAGCGGGAGCGGCCTACGAGCAGTACTTC.

J is TRBJ2-7 and V is TRBV5-1; D is possibly TRBD1 (5 bases). V lost 1 base, J lost 10 bases, and 21 bases lay in between. Germline V gene lookup returns CDR1 SGHRS and CDR2 YFSETQ. The CDR3 has 15 residues. This chain's CDR3 is CASSLSGHLQEAQYF. In nucleotides, the CDR3 is TGCGCCAGCAGCTTGTCAGGACACCTTCAAGAGGCCCAGTACTTC.

This clonotype was counted a few times. The V and J genes are TRBV5-1 and TRBJ2-3; D might be TRBD1 (6 bases). The CDR3 loop spans 16 amino acids. The germline CDR1 and CDR2 sequences are SGHRS and YFSETQ. The germline V and J ends were trimmed by 0 bases and 3 bases, with 14 bases remaining between them. CDR3 sequence: CASSLAIDRRTDTQYF. The DNA for the CDR3 is TGCGCCAGCAGCTTGGCCATTGACAGGCGAACAGATACGCAGTATTTT. Drawing the rest from reference TRBV5-1 and TRBJ2-3, the complete variable domain is KAGVTQTPRYLIKTRGQQVTLSCSPISGHRSVSWYQQTPGQGLQFLFEYFSETQRNKGNFPGRFSGRQFSNSRSEMNVSTLELGDSALYLCASSLAIDRRTDTQYFGPGTRLTVL.

This clonotype was picked up a small number of times. The chain combines TRBV24-1 with TRBJ2-4; TRBD1 matches 7 bases. CDR1 and CDR2 (germline): KGHDR, SFDVKD. The V and J ends lost 2 bases and 3 bases, in that order; junction bases with no gene match: 12. CDR3 size: 18 residues. The CDR3 is CATSDSRDPGQSKNIQYF. The CDR3 nucleotides are TGTGCCACCAGTGATTCGCGAGATCCGGGACAGAGCAAAAACATTCAGTACTTC.

Only a few counts were recorded for this clonotype. The junction and the germline gene differ at one end; a read error may be behind it. The gene calls are TRBV7-9 and TRBJ2-7, with D unclear. The end of the DNA aligns better with TRBJ2-4, so the J call may be wrong. There are 14 residues in the CDR3. The germline V gene has CDR1 SEHNR and CDR2 FQNEAQ (reference sequence). The CDR3, as DNA: TGTGCCGGCAGCCAGGAGCTACCCAAAAACATTCAGTACTTC. It encodes CAGSQELPKNIQYF.

This clonotype was counted ten times or more. V and J are TRBV7-2 and TRBJ2-1; tentatively, D is TRBD1 (5 bases). V was pared by 10 bases and J by 0 bases, with 13 bases between. From germline, CDR1 is SGHTA and CDR2 FQGNSA. The CDR3 is made up of 14 amino acids. CDR3 in DNA: TGTGCCACCTATAGGGGTCGCTCCTACAATGAGCAGTTCTTC. It is translated as CATYRGRSYNEQFF.

In this sample, this clonotype turned up a few times. The chain combines TRBV5-1 with TRBJ1-1; D is unclear. V shed 2 bases and J shed 2 bases, with 10 bases lying between them. Germline CDR1 and CDR2: SGHRS and YFSETQ. The CDR3 is made up of 14 amino acids. CDR3 amino acids: CASSFKDANTEAFF. In DNA, the CDR3 is TGCGCCAGCAGCTTTAAGGATGCTAACACTGAAGCTTTCTTT.

This clonotype has only one observation. The chain has TRBV12-3 or TRBV12-4 and TRBJ1-6; D perhaps matches TRBD1 (5 bases). Trimming stripped 6 bases from V and 6 bases from J, with 15 bases between. This CDR3 has 15 residues. CDR3 in amino acids: CASRPQGLVNSPLHF. The DNA of the CDR3 is TGTGCCAGCAGGCCCCAGGGCTTGGTTAATTCACCCCTCCACTTT.

This clonotype was counted a single time. The chain joins TRBV20-1 to TRBJ2-2, with TRBD2 as a possible D gene (5 bases). The length of the CDR3 is 15 residues. Germline loops: CDR1 DFQATT, CDR2 SNEGSKA (reference sequence). Trimming took off 3 bases at V and 5 bases at J, with 16 bases between the two ends. The CDR3 region has the DNA TGCAGTGCTAGCGACCCACCCCGAGGGACCGGGGAGCTGTTTTTT. Its protein product is CSASDPPRGTGELFF.

Points on this clonotype: This likely comes from a read error, as the CDR3 has no conserved phenylalanine or tryptophan at its end. The V call is TRBV5-5, the J call TRBJ2-3; D uncertain. The CDR3 length is 15 residues. The germline gives CDR1 SGHKS, CDR2 YYEKEE (reference sequence). V gave up 8 bases and J gave up 7 bases, with 23 bases separating them. The CDR3 nucleotides are TGTGCCAGTCTCCCTGAACCCAAGCTCTTGAATACGCAGTATTGT. It yields the protein CASLPEPKLLNTQYC.

This clonotype was seen more than once but under ten times. The chain combines TRBV20-1 with TRBJ2-5; 8 positions agree with TRBD2. With the DNA end fitting TRBJ2-7 better, the J assignment may be wrong. Germline assignment: CDR1 DFQATT and CDR2 SNEGSKA (reference sequence). CDR3 length equals 17 residues. The CDR3 bases are TGCAGTGCTAGGTCTGGGCCGAGGAAAGCGGGAGTCCACGAGCAGTACTTC. Translated: CSARSGPRKAGVHEQYF.

Many counts were recorded for this clonotype. This sequence joins TRBV4-1 and TRBJ2-7, with 7 bases lining up with TRBD2. The CDR3 is 15 amino acids. The junction had 7 bases not matched to a gene; V was cut back by 1 base and J by 4 bases. Germline V lookup: CDR1 MGHRA, CDR2 YSYEKL. The CDR3 DNA follows: TGCGCCAGCAGCCAAGTCTCGAGCGGGACTTACGAGCAGTACTTC. Translation gives CASSQVSSGTYEQYF.

This clonotype was counted between two and nine times. The V and J genes are TRBV11-2 and TRBJ2-1, with D perhaps TRBD2 (6 bases). Germline V gene sequence: CDR1 SGHAT, CDR2 FQNNGV. This CDR3 has 17 residues. Trimming removed 0 bases from V and 9 bases from J, with 21 bases in between. CDR3: CASSLDIRDWTGGEQFF. The CDR3 DNA follows: TGTGCCAGCAGCTTAGACATCCGGGACTGGACCGGGGGTGAGCAGTTCTTC.

V is TRBV7-6 and J is TRBJ2-1; D unclear. Germline values: CDR1 SGHVS, CDR2 FNYEAQ. V lost 5 bases and J lost 6, with 11 bases in between. This CDR3 is built from 13 residues. For the CDR3, the DNA is TGTGCCAGCAGCCATAACAGTTGCAATGAGCAGTTCTTC. This gives the protein CASSHNSCNEQFF.